Below are 2 T cell receptor beta chains sequenced from a single sample in a study of cytomegalovirus exposure and HLA in healthy donors. 13 Jbeta primers and 60 Vbeta primers were used for the PCR. The assay was immunoSEQ multiplex PCR, and TCRdb's table has in-frame clones only and misses some. Of approximately 130,000 clones listed, around 80% were seen once; the top ten hold about 1.8%. Input material: PBMCs. The receptors stem from a woman aged 40 to 50 in good health and CMV-seronegative.

The chain uses TRBV5-1 and TRBJ2-6, with 8 bases matching TRBD1. In germline, CDR1 is SGHRS, CDR2 YFSETQ. V was pared by 2 bases and J by 0 bases, with 4 bases of the junction left unmatched. The CDR3 is 17 residues long. The CDR3: CASSLGTGRSGANVLTF. The CDR3 coding sequence is TGCGCCAGCAGCTTAGGGACAGGCCGCTCTGGGGCCAACGTCCTGACTTTC.

The J gene is TRBJ2-5, the V gene TRBV5-8, with 9 bases lining up with TRBD2. Germline-derived CDR1 and CDR2 are SGHTS and YDEGEE. V gave up 0 bases and J gave up 5 bases; unmatched junction bases: 8. The CDR3 has 16 amino acids. The chain's CDR3 is CASSLVPAGGSETQYF. The DNA for the CDR3 is TGTGCCAGCAGCTTGGTGCCAGCGGGGGGCTCTGAGACCCAGTACTTC.